This T cell receptor (beta chain) stems from a study of spatial heterogeneity in lung cancer. Time point defined: sample taken at primary tumor resection. Donation came from roughly 72 patients with untreated early-stage non-small cell lung cancer. Whole RNA came from tumor, nontumor lung or frozen PBMC and was sequenced without being sorted. The V gene's germline CDR1 is SGDLS and CDR2 YYNGEE. The trim removed 3 bases at V and 0 bases at J, leaving 5 bases unmatched. The CDR3 spans 15 residues. One entry per CDR3 protein, called by TCRdb with MiXCR from the 5' RACE reads. The sample has tens of thousands of distinct CDR3 sequences; about an eighth are singletons.

The V and J genes are TRBV9 and TRBJ2-7, with 8 bases lining up with TRBD2. This receptor was taken from a male donor with early-stage non-small cell lung cancer. Sequencing was performed on PBMCs, taken at surgery. The DNA of the CDR3 is TGTGCCAGCAGCGGTGGACTAGCCCGCTCCTACGAGCAGTACTTC. The encoded protein is CASSGGLARSYEQYF.